These 26 T cell receptor beta chains were sequenced from one sample in a study of OX40 agonist ivuxolimab in advanced cancers. Method: immunoSEQ multiplex PCR; TCRdb's copy keeps in-frame clones and lacks some. The sample holds 50,000 to 80,000 clones, roughly four fifths seen once. Sequencing used CD4+ or CD8+ T cells sorted from blood, obtained in a trial of the OX40 agonist ivuxolimab. Every receptor here comes from an adult with an advanced solid tumor such as melanoma, head and neck, liver or kidney cancer.

CDR3 coding DNA: TGTGCCAGCAGCCAAAGAACTGCCTTAGCGGGTGGGGGGAATGAGCAGTTCTTC. This codes for CASSQRTALAGGGNEQFF. V usage is TRBV4-2 and J usage is TRBJ2-1, with TRBD2 matching over 7 bases. Germline trimming cut 2 bases from V and 7 bases from J; bases unmatched to any gene: 17. CDR3 size: 18 residues. CDR1 and CDR2 (germline): LGHNA, YNFKEQ.

J is TRBJ1-2 and V is TRBV9; 7 bases fit TRBD1. The CDR3 is 14 residues long. CDR1 SGDLS and CDR2 YYNGEE come from the germline V gene. J was trimmed by 4 bases and V by 4 bases; bases with no gene match: 7. The CDR3 bases are TGTGCCAGCAGCCCAGGGACAGCTGGCTATGGCTACACCTTC. Translated, it gives CASSPGTAGYGYTF.

The chain is built from TRBV4-3 and TRBJ1-5; possible D gene TRBD1, 5 bases. The CDR3 is 14 residues long. Germline V lookup: CDR1 LGHNA, CDR2 YSLEER. The ends were cut back, 5 bases at V and 2 bases at J, with 10 bases in the middle. The CDR3 sequence is CASSDSRGNQPQHF. The DNA of the CDR3 is TGCGCCAGCAGCGACTCCAGGGGCAATCAGCCCCAGCATTTT.

The rearrangement links TRBV14 to TRBJ2-5, with 8 bases identical to TRBD1. The better agreement between TRBJ2-7 and the DNA end casts doubt on the J call. The length of the CDR3 is 13 residues. Germline V gene lookup returns CDR1 SGHDN and CDR2 FVKESK. This CDR3 is CASSQTGGNEQYF. Here the CDR3 DNA reads TGTGCCAGCAGCCAAACAGGGGGAAACGAGCAGTACTTC.

This clone showed up just a few times. The chain carries TRBV30 and TRBJ1-4, with TRBD1 matching 8 bases. Germline assignment: CDR1 GTSNPN and CDR2 SVGIG (reference sequence). There are 17 residues in the CDR3. After removal of 0 bases from V and 2 bases from J, the junction contained 8 bases not matched to a gene. For the CDR3, the DNA is TGTGCCTGGAGTGTACGAGGCAGGGGGCGGACTAATGAAAAACTGTTTTTT. Its translation is CAWSVRGRGRTNEKLFF.

This chain links TRBV28 with TRBJ2-7, with D hard to call. Germline CDR1 is MDHEN and CDR2 is SYDVKM. Deletions cut 4 bases from V and 5 bases from J, with 15 bases between. This CDR3 is built from 14 residues. The CDR3 loop is CASSSQPVRDEQYF. In DNA, the CDR3 is TGTGCCAGCAGTTCCCAGCCCGTCCGGGACGAGCAGTACTTC.

This sequence joins TRBV25-1 and TRBJ1-1; TRBD1 aligns across 7 bases. The CDR3 consists of 15 residues. Germline CDR1 is MGHDK and CDR2 is SYGVNS. V was clipped by 2 bases and J by 2 bases; unmatched bases: 5. The CDR3 spells CASSEGGGANTEAFF. The DNA of the CDR3 is TGTGCCAGCAGTGAAGGAGGGGGCGCAAACACTGAAGCTTTCTTT.

The rearrangement joins TRBV11-1 to TRBJ2-7, with 7 bases fitting TRBD2. J lost 6 bases, V lost 5 bases, and 13 bases had no gene match. The CDR3 extends over 15 amino acids. Germline values: CDR1 SGHAT, CDR2 FQDESV (reference sequence). The CDR3 sequence is CASSHPLAASPEQYF. In nucleotides, the CDR3 is TGTGCCAGCAGCCACCCTCTAGCGGCGTCCCCCGAGCAGTACTTC. Variable domain in full (rest from reference TRBV11-1 and TRBJ2-7): EAEVAQSPRYKITEKSQAVAFWCDPISGHATLYWYRQILGQGPELLVQFQDESVVDDSQLPKDRFSAERLKGVDSTLKIQPAELGDSAMYLCASSHPLAASPEQYFGPGTRLTVT.

The CDR3 protein is CASSPPGPLSYNEQFF. In DNA form, the CDR3 reads TGTGCCAGCAGTCCTCCGGGACCCCTCTCCTACAATGAGCAGTTCTTC. The V call is TRBV28, the J call TRBJ2-1; D is perhaps TRBD1 or TRBD2 (5 bases each). Trimming cost V 5 bases and J 0 bases, with 14 bases left between them. This CDR3 region has 16 residues. CDR1 and CDR2 (germline): MDHEN, SYDVKM.

This chain uses TRBV2 with TRBJ1-2; D not certain. Trimming cost V 7 bases and J 4 bases, with 22 bases left between them. CDR3 length equals 16 residues. CDR1 is SNHLY and CDR2 is FYNNEI in the germline V gene. The CDR3 region has the DNA TGTGCCAGCAAGCCGGCCTACCTTCACCCTCTCTATGGCTACACCTTC. Amino acid sequence: CASKPAYLHPLYGYTF. The full variable domain, rest sourced from reference TRBV2 and TRBJ1-2, is EPEVTQTPSHQVTQMGQEVILRCVPISNHLYFYWYRQILGQKVEFLVSFYNNEISEKSEIFDDQFSVERPDGSNFTLKIRSTKLEDSAMYFCASKPAYLHPLYGYTFGSGTRLTVV.

The rearrangement links TRBV9 to TRBJ2-7; D is undetermined. There are 13 residues in the CDR3. The germline gives CDR1 SGDLS, CDR2 YYNGEE. Trimming shortened V by 4 bases and J by 5 bases, and 13 bases separated the two germline ends. The CDR3 spells CASSFGVGDEQYF. In nucleotides, the CDR3 is TGTGCCAGCAGCTTTGGGGTCGGAGACGAGCAGTACTTC.

J is TRBJ2-4 and V is TRBV9, with 9 bases lining up with TRBD1. CDR1 and CDR2 (germline): SGDLS, YYNGEE. The CDR3 length is 13 residues. With 4 bases clipped from V and 12 bases from J, the junction kept 8 bases outside the gene matches. The CDR3 nucleotides are TGTGCCAGCAGCCGGGACAGGGACGATCGTCAGTACTTC. Translation gives CASSRDRDDRQYF.

V gene TRBV14 combines with J gene TRBJ2-5; maybe TRBD2 (5 bases). Per the germline V gene, CDR1 is SGHDN and CDR2 is FVKESK. The CDR3 length is 16 residues. V was pared by 0 bases and J by 6 bases, with 17 bases between. The CDR3 loop is CASSQEEGKKGKTQYF. The CDR3 nucleotides are TGTGCCAGCAGCCAAGAAGAGGGAAAGAAGGGCAAGACCCAGTACTTC.

The chain combines TRBV19 with TRBJ1-1, with D possibly TRBD1 on 6 matching bases. Trimming removed 6 bases at V and 1 base at J, with 12 bases between. Germline CDR1 LNHDA, CDR2 SQIVND (reference sequence). There are 14 residues in the CDR3. The CDR3 region is CASSPVGANTEAFF. Here the CDR3 DNA reads TGTGCCAGTAGCCCCGTGGGGGCGAACACTGAAGCTTTCTTT.

The chain recombines TRBV28 with TRBJ1-5; D ambiguous. Per the germline V gene, CDR1 is MDHEN and CDR2 is SYDVKM. CDR3 length equals 12 residues. The V end was cut by 6 bases, the J end by 1 base, with 4 bases between. CDR3 loop: CASRASNQPQHF. Written as DNA, the CDR3 is TGTGCCAGCAGGGCAAGCAATCAGCCCCAGCATTTT.

This clone was observed once. The CDR3 sequence: CASRQKGKETQYF. The CDR3 nucleotides read TGTGCCAGCAGACAAAAAGGGAAAGAGACCCAGTACTTC. J is TRBJ2-5 and V is TRBV27; D gene unclear. V gave up 6 bases and J gave up 3 bases, with 11 bases separating them. Per germline, CDR1 MNHEY and CDR2 SMNVEV (reference sequence). There are 13 residues in the CDR3.

The chain links TRBV6-6 to TRBJ1-2; D unclear. The CDR3 loop spans 12 amino acids. From germline, CDR1 is MNHNY and CDR2 SVGAGI (reference sequence). Trimming stripped 6 bases from V and 2 bases from J, with 7 bases between. CDR3 sequence reads: CASSGMNYGYTF. The CDR3 DNA is TGTGCCAGCAGCGGGATGAACTATGGCTACACCTTC.

The rearrangement joins TRBV6-4 to TRBJ2-1; TRBD2 matches at 7 bases. J gave up 2 bases and V 5 bases, and 6 bases lay outside the gene matches. The CDR3 has 15 residues. The germline gives CDR1 MRHNA, CDR2 SNTAGT. Written as DNA, the CDR3 is TGTGCCAGCAGTTCTAGCGGCAAGACCTACAATGAGCAGTTCTTC. Its protein product is CASSSSGKTYNEQFF.

The V gene is TRBV5-5, the J gene TRBJ2-3; TRBD2 might be the D (6 bases). The CDR3 has 15 residues. From germline, CDR1 is SGHKS and CDR2 YYEKEE (reference sequence). V gave up 4 bases and J gave up 2 bases, with 14 bases separating them. This CDR3 reads CASSAFGGNTDTQYF. CDR3 nucleotide sequence: TGTGCCAGCAGCGCGTTCGGAGGGAACACAGATACGCAGTATTTT.

The rearrangement uses TRBV5-4 and TRBJ1-3, with D possibly being TRBD1 (6 bases). The V end was cut by 1 base, the J end by 0 bases, with 11 bases between. This CDR3 has 16 residues. The V gene's germline CDR1 is SGHNT and CDR2 YYREEE (reference sequence). The CDR3 DNA sequence: TGTGCCAGCAGCTTGCCGGGACAACGCTCTGGAAACACCATATATTTT. It encodes CASSLPGQRSGNTIYF.

V gene TRBV30 combines with J gene TRBJ1-2; tentatively, D is TRBD1 (5 bases). V shed 4 bases and J shed 7 bases, with 16 bases lying between them. The germline gives CDR1 GTSNPN, CDR2 SVGIG (reference sequence). The CDR3 contains 13 residues. CDR3 DNA: TGTGCCTGGACCCGGGACTCTCACGGTGGCTACACCTTC. Translating gives CAWTRDSHGGYTF.

This clone was counted once. This same CDR3 is encoded by further DNA sequences in the sample. J is TRBJ1-2 and V is TRBV6-6; D call uncertain. V was clipped by 4 bases and J by 8 bases, with 11 bases between them. Germline loops: CDR1 MNHNY, CDR2 SVGAGI (reference sequence). This CDR3 spans 12 amino acids. CDR3 bases: TGTGCCAGCAGTTCGGCAGTTCTCGGCTACACCTTC. It translates to CASSSAVLGYTF.

This clone was counted once. This chain connects TRBV7-6 to TRBJ1-5; 8 nucleotides align to TRBD1. Germline CDR1 SGHVS, CDR2 FNYEAQ. The CDR3 runs 14 residues. V lost 0 bases, J lost 16 bases, and 11 bases stayed unmatched. The CDR3 spells CASSLATGDRPFHF. DNA of the CDR3: TGTGCCAGCAGCTTAGCGACTGGGGACAGGCCTTTCCATTTT.

The J gene is TRBJ1-2, the V gene TRBV27, with TRBD1 matching 9 bases. This CDR3 has 13 amino acids. Looked up from germline, CDR1 is MNHEY and CDR2 is SMNVEV (reference sequence). V lost 5 bases and J lost 7; bases outside the gene matches: 5. CDR3 sequence (DNA): TGTGCCAGCAGTGCGGGACAGGGTGTTGGCTACACCTTC. Protein: CASSAGQGVGYTF.

The chain is built from TRBV14 and TRBJ2-5; 11 bases are shared with TRBD2. With 6 bases clipped from V and 4 bases from J, the junction kept 10 bases outside the gene matches. The CDR3 is made up of 16 amino acids. Germline V CDR1 and CDR2: SGHDN, FVKESK. Written as DNA, the CDR3 is TGTGCCAGCAGTGTGGCTAGCGGGAGGAGACGAGAGACCCAGTACTTC. Translated, it gives CASSVASGRRRETQYF.

This chain links TRBV7-2 with TRBJ1-6; TRBD1 is a possible D gene (6 bases). Germline CDR1 SGHTA, CDR2 FQGNSA. The CDR3 loop spans 13 amino acids. Between the trimmed V and J ends, which lost 1 base and 10 bases, there was a span of 8 bases. The CDR3: CASSLGTGSPLHF. As DNA, the CDR3 is TGTGCCAGCAGCTTAGGCACAGGGTCACCCCTCCACTTT.